What follows is one T cell receptor (beta chain) and its context. Sequencing used immunoSEQ multiplex PCR; TCRdb keeps in-frame clones, though not all of them. The repertoire has approximately 36,000 clones, 80% to 85% of them found once; the top ten carry roughly 1.7%. The data originate from a study of blood T cell repertoires in COVID-19. Study background: Italy, Spain and the United States were the sources of the convalescent and acute COVID-19 samples.

The V end lost 0 bases, the J end lost 6 bases, and 13 bases lay between the germline ends. The CDR3 loop spans 16 amino acids. Germline V gives CDR1 SGHNT, CDR2 YYREEE (reference sequence). The chain employs TRBV5-4 and TRBJ1-6; tentative D call: TRBD1 (6 bases). The sample comprised peripheral blood. This clonotype was sampled from a man in his sixties with COVID-19, enrolled during active disease. CDR3 sequence (DNA): TGTGCCAGCAGCTTGGAACAGGGCGGAAGTAATTCACCCCTCCACTTT. Encoded protein: CASSLEQGGSNSPLHF.